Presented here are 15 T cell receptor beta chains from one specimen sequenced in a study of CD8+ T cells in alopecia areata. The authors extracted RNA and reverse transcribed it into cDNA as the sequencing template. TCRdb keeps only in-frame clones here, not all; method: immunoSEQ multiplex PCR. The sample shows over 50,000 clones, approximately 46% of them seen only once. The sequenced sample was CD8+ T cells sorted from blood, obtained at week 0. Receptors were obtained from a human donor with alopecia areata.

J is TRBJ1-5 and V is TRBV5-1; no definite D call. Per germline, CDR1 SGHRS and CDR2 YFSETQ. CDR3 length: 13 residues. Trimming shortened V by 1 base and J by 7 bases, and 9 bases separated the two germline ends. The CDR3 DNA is TGCGCCAGCAGCTTGCACGATGGCCAGCCCCAGCATTTT. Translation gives CASSLHDGQPQHF.

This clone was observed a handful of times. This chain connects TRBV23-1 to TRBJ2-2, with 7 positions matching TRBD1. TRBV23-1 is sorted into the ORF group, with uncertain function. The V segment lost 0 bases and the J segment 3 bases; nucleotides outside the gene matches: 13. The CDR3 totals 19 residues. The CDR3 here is CASSQSKSRVDRDTGELFF. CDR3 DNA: TGCGCCAGCAGTCAATCAAAATCTCGCGTCGACAGGGACACCGGGGAGCTGTTTTTT.

The CDR3: CASSLITGELFF. CDR3 in DNA: TGTGCCAGCAGCTTAATAACCGGGGAGCTGTTTTTT. The chain joins TRBV27 to TRBJ2-2, with D hard to call. Between the trimmed V and J ends, which lost 6 bases and 5 bases, there was a span of 7 bases. The CDR3 has 12 residues. Germline values: CDR1 MNHEY, CDR2 SMNVEV (reference sequence).

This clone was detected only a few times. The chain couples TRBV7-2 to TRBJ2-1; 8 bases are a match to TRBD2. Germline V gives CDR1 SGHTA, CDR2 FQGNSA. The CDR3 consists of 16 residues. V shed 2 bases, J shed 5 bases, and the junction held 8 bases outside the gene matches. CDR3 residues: CASSLNPGGPNNEQFF. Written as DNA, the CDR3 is TGTGCCAGCAGCTTAAATCCGGGAGGGCCCAACAATGAGCAGTTCTTC. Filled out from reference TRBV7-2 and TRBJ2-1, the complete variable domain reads GAGVSQSPSNKVTEKGKDVELRCDPISGHTALYWYRQSLGQGLEFLIYFQGNSAPDKSGLPSDRFSAERTGGSVSTLTIQRTQQEDSAVYLCASSLNPGGPNNEQFFGPGTRLTVL.

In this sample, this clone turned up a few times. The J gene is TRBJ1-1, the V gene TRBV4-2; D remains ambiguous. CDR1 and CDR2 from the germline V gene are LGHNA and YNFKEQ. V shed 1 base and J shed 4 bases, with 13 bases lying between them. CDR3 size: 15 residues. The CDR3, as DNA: TGTGCCAGCAGCCAAGTGAACGGGGAGGGCACTGAAGCTTTCTTT. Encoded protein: CASSQVNGEGTEAFF.

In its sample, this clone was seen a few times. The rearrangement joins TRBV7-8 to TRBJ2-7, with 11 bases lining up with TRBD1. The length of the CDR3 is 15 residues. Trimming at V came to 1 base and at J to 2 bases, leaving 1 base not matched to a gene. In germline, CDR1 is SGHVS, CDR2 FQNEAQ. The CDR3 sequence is CASSLGTGGAYEQYF. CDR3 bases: TGTGCCAGCAGCTTAGGGACAGGGGGCGCCTACGAGCAGTACTTC.

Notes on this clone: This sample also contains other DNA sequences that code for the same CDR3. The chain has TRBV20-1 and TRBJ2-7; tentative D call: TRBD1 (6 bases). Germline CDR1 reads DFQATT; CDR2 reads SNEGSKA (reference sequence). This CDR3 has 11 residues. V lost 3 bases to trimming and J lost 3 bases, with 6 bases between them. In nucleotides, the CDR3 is TGCAGTGCTAGGACAGGCTACGAGCAGTACTTC. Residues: CSARTGYEQYF.

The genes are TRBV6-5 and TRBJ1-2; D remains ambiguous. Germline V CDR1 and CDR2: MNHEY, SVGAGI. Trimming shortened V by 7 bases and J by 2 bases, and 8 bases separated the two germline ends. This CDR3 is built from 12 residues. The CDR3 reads CASMEGNYGYTF. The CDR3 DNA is TGTGCCAGCATGGAGGGAAACTATGGCTACACCTTC.

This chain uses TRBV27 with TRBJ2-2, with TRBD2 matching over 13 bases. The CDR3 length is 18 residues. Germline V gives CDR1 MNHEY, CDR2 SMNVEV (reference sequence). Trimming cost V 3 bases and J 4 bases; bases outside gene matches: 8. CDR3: CASSLSTGLAGLTGELFF. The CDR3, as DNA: TGTGCCAGCAGTTTGAGTACGGGACTAGCGGGACTCACCGGGGAGCTGTTTTTT.

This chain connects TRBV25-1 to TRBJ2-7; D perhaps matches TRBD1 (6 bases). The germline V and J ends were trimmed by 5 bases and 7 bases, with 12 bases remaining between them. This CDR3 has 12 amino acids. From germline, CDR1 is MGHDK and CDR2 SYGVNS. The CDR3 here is CASSPGTWEQYF. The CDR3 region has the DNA TGTGCCAGCAGTCCCGGGACATGGGAGCAGTACTTC.

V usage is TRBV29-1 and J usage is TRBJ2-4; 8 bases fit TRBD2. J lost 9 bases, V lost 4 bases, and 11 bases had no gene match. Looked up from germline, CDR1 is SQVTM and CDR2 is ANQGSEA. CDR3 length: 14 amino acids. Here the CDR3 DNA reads TGCAGCGTTGGGGTAGACGGGAGGGCCAGCATTCAGTACTTC. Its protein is CSVGVDGRASIQYF.

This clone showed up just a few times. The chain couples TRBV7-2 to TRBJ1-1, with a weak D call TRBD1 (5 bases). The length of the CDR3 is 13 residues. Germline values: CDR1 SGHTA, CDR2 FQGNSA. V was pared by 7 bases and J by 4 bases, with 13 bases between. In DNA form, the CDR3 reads TGTGCCAGCATCGACTCCGGGGCCACTGAAGCTTTCTTT. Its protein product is CASIDSGATEAFF.

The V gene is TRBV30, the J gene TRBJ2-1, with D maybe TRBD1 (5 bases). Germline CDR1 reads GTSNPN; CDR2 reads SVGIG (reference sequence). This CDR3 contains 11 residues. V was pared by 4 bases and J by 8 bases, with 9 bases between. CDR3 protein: CAWKGMHEQFF. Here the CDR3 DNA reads TGTGCCTGGAAGGGGATGCATGAGCAGTTCTTC. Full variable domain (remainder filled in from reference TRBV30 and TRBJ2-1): SQTIHQWPATLVQPVGSPLSLECTVEGTSNPNLYWYRQAAGRGLQLLFYSVGIGQISSEVPQNLSASRPQDRQFILSSKKLLLSDSGFYLCAWKGMHEQFFGPGTRLTVL.

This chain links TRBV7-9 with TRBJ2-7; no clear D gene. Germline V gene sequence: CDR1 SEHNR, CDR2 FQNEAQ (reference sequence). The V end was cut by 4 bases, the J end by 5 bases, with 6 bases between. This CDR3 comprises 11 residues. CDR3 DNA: TGTGCCAGCAGCTCCACCCACGAGCAGTACTTC. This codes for CASSSTHEQYF.

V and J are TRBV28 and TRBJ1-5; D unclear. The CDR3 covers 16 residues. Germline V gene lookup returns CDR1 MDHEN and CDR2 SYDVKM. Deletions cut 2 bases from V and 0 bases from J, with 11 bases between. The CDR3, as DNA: TGTGCCAGCAGTTTAGGTCCCAGCTATAGCAATCAGCCCCAGCATTTT. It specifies CASSLGPSYSNQPQHF. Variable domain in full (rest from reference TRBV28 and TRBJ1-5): DVKVTQSSRYLVKRTGEKVFLECVQDMDHENMFWYRQDPGLGLRLIYFSYDVKMKEKGDIPEGYSVSREKKERFSLILESASTNQTSMYLCASSLGPSYSNQPQHFGDGTRLSIL.